The rows below give T cell receptor beta chains drawn from one sample of a study of cytomegalovirus exposure and HLA in healthy donors. Sequencing was performed with immunoSEQ multiplex PCR; in TCRdb, only in-frame clones are kept and a portion is missing. The sample consists of about 130,000 clones, around 78% of them appearing once. Sequenced: PBMCs. These receptors originate from a woman between 18 and 29 years old in good health and CMV-seronegative. The CDR3 runs from the conserved cysteine through the conserved F or W. The D gene is left open where the match is weak. The size field is filled for only some rows; it gives once, few, many or a size class.

J | V | size | D | CDR3 | DNA
TRBJ1-5 | TRBV6-5 | . | . | CASCQRNQPQHF | TGTGCCAGCTGTCAGCGGAATCAGCCCCAGCATTTT
TRBJ2-5 | TRBV6-6 | few | TRBD1 | CASSPSTGKETQYF | TGTGCCAGCAGTCCCTCGACAGGGAAAGAGACCCAGTACTTC
TRBJ1-5 | TRBV10-1 | . | . | CASSGQQNQPQHF | TGCGCCAGCAGTGGACAGCAAAATCAGCCCCAGCATTTT
TRBJ2-3 | TRBV5-6 | . | . | CASSNLGGGDTQYF | TGTGCCAGCAGCAATCTGGGGGGAGGAGATACGCAGTATTTT
TRBJ1-2 | TRBV9 | . | . | CASSVGQGRGYGYTF | TGTGCCAGCAGCGTAGGGCAGGGGAGAGGTTATGGCTACACCTTC
TRBJ2-1 | TRBV7-7 | . | TRBD2 | CASSVETSGYNEQFF | TGTGCCAGCAGCGTTGAGACTAGCGGATACAATGAGCAGTTCTTC
TRBJ2-3 | TRBV9 | . | . | CASSVTGDTQYF | TGTGCCAGCAGCGTAACAGGTGATACGCAGTATTTT
TRBJ2-4 | TRBV10-3 | . | . | CAISQGRLSYF | TGTGCCATCAGTCAGGGCCGGCTGTCATACTTC
TRBJ2-3 | TRBV29-1 | . | TRBD2 | CSVERSGGLGDTQYF | TGCAGCGTTGAACGTAGCGGGGGTCTGGGAGATACGCAGTATTTT
TRBJ1-1 | TRBV30 | . | . | CAFNGEVGTEAFF | TGTGCCTTTAACGGCGAGGTGGGCACTGAAGCTTTCTTT
TRBJ2-2 | TRBV5-8 | . | . | CASRTGDTNTGELFF | TGTGCCAGCAGGACCGGGGACACGAACACCGGGGAGCTGTTTTTT
TRBJ1-2 | TRBV6-1 | . | . | CASSELYLGRGYGYTF | TGTGCCAGCAGTGAACTCTATCTCGGAAGGGGCTATGGCTACACCTTC
TRBJ1-2 | TRBV19 | few | . | CASSKQGDYGYTF | TGTGCCAGTAGTAAACAGGGAGACTATGGCTACACCTTC
TRBJ1-1 | TRBV4-1 | few | . | CASSQDRRTATEAFF | TGCGCCAGCAGCCAAGATCGACGGACAGCCACTGAAGCTTTCTTT
TRBJ1-1 | TRBV29-1 | few | . | CSVADTASTEAFF | TGCAGCGTTGCCGACACGGCCTCCACTGAAGCTTTCTTT
TRBJ2-1 | TRBV5-1 | few | TRBD2 | CASSLGGTSSANEQFF | TGCGCCAGCAGCTTGGGAGGGACTAGCTCCGCCAATGAGCAGTTCTTC
TRBJ1-5 | TRBV7-2 | . | TRBD1 | CASSLGQTNQPQHF | TGTGCCAGCAGCTTGGGACAGACCAATCAGCCCCAGCATTTT
TRBJ1-1 | TRBV18 | . | . | CASVQGANTEAFF | TGTGCCAGCGTACAGGGTGCGAACACTGAAGCTTTCTTT
TRBJ1-1 | TRBV5-1 | . | TRBD1 | CASSLLGGQDTEAFF | TGCGCCAGCAGCTTGCTAGGGGGCCAGGACACTGAAGCTTTCTTT
TRBJ2-7 | TRBV19 | . | TRBD1 | CASSNRDRDHEQYF | TGTGCCAGTAGTAACCGGGACAGGGACCACGAGCAGTACTTC
TRBJ2-3 | TRBV28 | . | . | CASSFKGLPPGAQYF | TGTGCCAGCAGTTTTAAGGGGCTGCCACCCGGTGCGCAGTATTTT
TRBJ1-1 | TRBV11-2 | once | . | CASSVDSEAFF | TGTGCCAGCAGCGTGGACAGCGAAGCTTTCTTT
TRBJ1-5 | TRBV6-6 | few | TRBD1 | CASKHRGSNQPQHF | TGTGCCAGCAAACACAGGGGTAGCAATCAGCCCCAGCATTTT
TRBJ2-3 | TRBV18 | . | TRBD2 | CASSPGLAGVADTQYF | TGTGCCAGCTCCCCCGGACTAGCGGGAGTCGCAGATACGCAGTATTTT
TRBJ2-3 | TRBV6-1 | . | TRBD2 | CASSDPLFMTSGTTDTQYF | TGTGCCAGCAGTGACCCCCTATTTATGACTAGCGGGACAACAGATACGCAGTATTTT
TRBJ2-1 | TRBV11-1 | few | . | CASSSSRDNYNEQFF | TGTGCCAGCAGCTCCAGCCGGGACAACTACAATGAGCAGTTCTTC
TRBJ1-1 | TRBV6-1 | few | . | CASRYAGYTEAFF | TGTGCCAGCAGATACGCGGGGTACACTGAAGCTTTCTTT
TRBJ1-2 | TRBV5-1 | . | TRBD1 | CASSTGQGADYTF | TGCGCCAGCAGCACTGGACAGGGGGCCGACTACACCTTC
TRBJ2-4 | TRBV30 | . | . | CAWNPVGGNIQYF | TGTGCCTGGAATCCCGTGGGGGGAAACATTCAGTACTTC
TRBJ2-5 | TRBV25-1 | once | TRBD2 | CASSEGGTSGAQETQYF | TGTGCCAGCAGTGAAGGGGGAACTAGCGGGGCACAAGAGACCCAGTACTTC
TRBJ2-1 | TRBV7-9 | . | TRBD2 | CASSLRGPGTSGRNNEQFF | TGTGCCAGCAGTCTTAGAGGACCTGGGACTAGCGGGCGGAACAATGAGCAGTTCTTC
TRBJ2-7 | TRBV12-5 | . | . | CASGSSREQYF | TGTGCTAGTGGTTCCTCCCGCGAGCAGTACTTC
TRBJ2-5 | TRBV5-1 | . | TRBD2 | CASSLTTSGAQETQYF | TGCGCCAGCAGCTTAACGACTAGCGGGGCACAAGAGACCCAGTACTTC
TRBJ2-7 | TRBV2 | few | TRBD2 | CASSEELAVYEQYF | TGTGCCAGCAGTGAAGAGCTAGCGGTCTACGAGCAGTACTTC
TRBJ1-5 | TRBV5-1 | . | . | CASSLQDQPQHF | TGCGCCAGCAGCCTACAGGATCAGCCCCAGCATTTT
TRBJ2-3 | TRBV6-1 | . | TRBD2 | CASSERVSGSGGVTQYF | TGTGCCAGCAGTGAAAGGGTTAGCGGGAGCGGAGGGGTTACGCAGTATTTT
TRBJ2-7 | TRBV13 | few | . | CASSFRAGAYEQYF | TGTGCCAGCAGCTTTCGGGCAGGGGCCTACGAGCAGTACTTC
TRBJ2-7 | TRBV7-7 | . | TRBD1 | CASSPDRNPTYEQYF | TGTGCCAGCAGCCCGGACAGGAATCCCACCTACGAGCAGTACTTC
TRBJ2-1 | TRBV2 | . | . | CASSERRVGYNEQFF | TGTGCCAGCAGTGAAAGGAGGGTCGGGTACAATGAGCAGTTCTTC
TRBJ1-2 | TRBV2 | . | TRBD1 | CASRVQGAGYGYTF | TGTGCCAGCAGGGTACAGGGGGCGGGCTATGGCTACACCTTC